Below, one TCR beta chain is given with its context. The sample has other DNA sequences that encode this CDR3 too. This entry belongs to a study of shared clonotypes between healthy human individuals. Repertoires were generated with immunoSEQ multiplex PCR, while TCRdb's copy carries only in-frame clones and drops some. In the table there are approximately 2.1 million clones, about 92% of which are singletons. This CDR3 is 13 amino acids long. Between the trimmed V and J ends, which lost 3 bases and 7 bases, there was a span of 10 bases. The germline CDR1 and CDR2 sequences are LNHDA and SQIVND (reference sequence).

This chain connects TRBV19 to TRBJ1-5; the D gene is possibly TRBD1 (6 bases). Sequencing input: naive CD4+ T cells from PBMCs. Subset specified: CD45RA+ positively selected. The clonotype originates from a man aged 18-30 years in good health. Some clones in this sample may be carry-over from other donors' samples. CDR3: CASSIRGGQPQHF. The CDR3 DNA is TGTGCCAGTAGTATCAGGGGTGGACAGCCCCAGCATTTT.